The sequence of this T cell receptor beta chain was determined in a study of identical twins. This clonotype has just a few counts. MiXCR was run by TCRdb on the 5' RACE reads, yielding one entry per CDR3 protein. The top ten clones hold around 13% of a sample with roughly 720,000 distinct CDR3 sequences, 15% to 20% of them seen once. Among all donors, each was a healthy Caucasian. The data were also submitted as part of a second study, on T cells expressing NK-cell markers.

The TCR comes from a woman younger than 35 in good health. Sequenced sample: PBMCs.

The CDR3 is CSASQRTGSNSPLHF. CDR3 sequence (DNA): TGCAGTGCTAGCCAAAGGACAGGGTCTAATTCACCCCTCCACTTT. The genes are TRBV20-1 and TRBJ1-6, with 8 bases matching TRBD1. J gave up 6 bases and V 3 bases, and 7 bases lay outside the gene matches. The CDR3 loop spans 15 amino acids. Per the germline V gene, CDR1 is DFQATT and CDR2 is SNEGSKA (reference sequence).